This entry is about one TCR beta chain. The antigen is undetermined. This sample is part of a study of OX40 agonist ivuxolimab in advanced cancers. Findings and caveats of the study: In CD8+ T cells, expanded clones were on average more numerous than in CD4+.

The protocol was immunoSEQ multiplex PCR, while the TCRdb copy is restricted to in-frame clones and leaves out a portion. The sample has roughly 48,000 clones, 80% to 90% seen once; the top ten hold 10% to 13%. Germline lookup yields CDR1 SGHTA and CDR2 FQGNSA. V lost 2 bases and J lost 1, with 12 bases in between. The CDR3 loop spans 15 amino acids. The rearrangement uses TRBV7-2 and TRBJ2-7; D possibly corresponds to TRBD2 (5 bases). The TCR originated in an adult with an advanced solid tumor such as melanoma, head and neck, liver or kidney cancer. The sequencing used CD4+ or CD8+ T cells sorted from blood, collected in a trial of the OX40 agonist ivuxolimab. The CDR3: CASSLPLAGSYEQYF. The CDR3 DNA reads TGTGCCAGCAGCTTACCTTTGGCGGGTTCCTACGAGCAGTACTTC.